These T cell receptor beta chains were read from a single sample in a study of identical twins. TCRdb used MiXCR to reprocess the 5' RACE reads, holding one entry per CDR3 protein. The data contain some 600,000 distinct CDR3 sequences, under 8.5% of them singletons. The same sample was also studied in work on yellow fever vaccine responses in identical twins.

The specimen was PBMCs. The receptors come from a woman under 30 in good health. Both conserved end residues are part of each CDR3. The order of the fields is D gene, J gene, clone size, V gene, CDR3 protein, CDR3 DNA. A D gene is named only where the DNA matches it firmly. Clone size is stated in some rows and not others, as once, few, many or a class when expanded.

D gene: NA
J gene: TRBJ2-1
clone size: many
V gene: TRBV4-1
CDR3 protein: CASSQVRYNEQFF
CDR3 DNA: TGCGCCAGCAGCCAAGTAAGGTACAATGAGCAGTTCTTC

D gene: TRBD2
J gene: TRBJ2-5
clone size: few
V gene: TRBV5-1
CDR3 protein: CASSKRTSGGAFNQETQYF
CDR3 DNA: TGCGCCAGCAGCAAAAGAACTAGCGGGGGGGCCTTCAACCAAGAGACCCAGTACTTC

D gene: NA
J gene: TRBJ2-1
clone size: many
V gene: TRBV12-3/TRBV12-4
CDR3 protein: CASRIEEDNEQFF
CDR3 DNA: TGTGCCAGCAGAATTGAGGAGGACAATGAGCAGTTCTTC

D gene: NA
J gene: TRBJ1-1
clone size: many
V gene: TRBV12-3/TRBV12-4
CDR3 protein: CASSPYAGTDTEAFF
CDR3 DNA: TGTGCCAGCAGTCCCTATGCCGGGACGGACACTGAAGCTTTCTTT

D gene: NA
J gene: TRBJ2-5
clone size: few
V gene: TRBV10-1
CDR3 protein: CASSESTGSETQYF
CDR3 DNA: TGCGCCAGCAGTGAGTCGACAGGTTCAGAGACCCAGTACTTC

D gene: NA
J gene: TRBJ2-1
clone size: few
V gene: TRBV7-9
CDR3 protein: CASTPLTTGPHKKQFF
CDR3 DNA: TGTGCCAGCACCCCCCTGACCACCGGACCACACAAAAAGCAGTTCTTC

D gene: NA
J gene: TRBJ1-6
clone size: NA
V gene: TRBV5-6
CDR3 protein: CASRAGGKYNSPLHF
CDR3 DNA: TGTGCCAGCAGAGCCGGGGGGAAGTATAATTCACCCCTCCACTTT

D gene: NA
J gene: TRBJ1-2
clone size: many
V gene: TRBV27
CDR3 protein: CASSNIYRALNYGYTF
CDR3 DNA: TGTGCCAGCAGCAACATTTACAGGGCTCTTAACTATGGCTACACCTTC

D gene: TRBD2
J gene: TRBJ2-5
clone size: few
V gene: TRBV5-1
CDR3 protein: CASSFGTTQETQYF
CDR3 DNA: TGCGCCAGCAGCTTCGGGACTACCCAAGAGACCCAGTACTTC

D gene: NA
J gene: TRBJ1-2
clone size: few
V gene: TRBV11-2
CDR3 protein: CASSLDLRVGYTF
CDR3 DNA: TGTGCCAGCAGTTTAGATCTGAGGGTAGGCTACACCTTC

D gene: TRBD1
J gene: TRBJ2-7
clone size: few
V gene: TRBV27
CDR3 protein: CASSLSGQGAGREQYF
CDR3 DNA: TGTGCCAGCAGTTTATCGGGGCAGGGGGCCGGCCGTGAGCAGTACTTC

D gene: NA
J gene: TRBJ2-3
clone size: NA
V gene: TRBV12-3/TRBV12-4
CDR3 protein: CASSFLWDTQYF
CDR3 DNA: TGTGCCAGCAGTTTTTTGTGGGATACGCAGTATTTT

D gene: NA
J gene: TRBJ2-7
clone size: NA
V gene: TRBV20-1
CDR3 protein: CSARAQGYEQYF
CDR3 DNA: TGCAGTGCTAGAGCCCAGGGATACGAGCAGTACTTC

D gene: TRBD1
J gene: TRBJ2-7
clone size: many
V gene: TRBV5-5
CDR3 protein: CASSIGTGSSYEQYF
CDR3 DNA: TGTGCCAGCAGCATCGGGACAGGGTCATCCTACGAGCAGTACTTC

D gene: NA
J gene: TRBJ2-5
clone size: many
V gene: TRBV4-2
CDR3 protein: CASSQEGNAETQYF
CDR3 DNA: TGTGCCAGCAGCCAAGAAGGGAACGCAGAGACCCAGTACTTC

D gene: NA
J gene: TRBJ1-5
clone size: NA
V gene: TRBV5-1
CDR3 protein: CASSREQPQHF
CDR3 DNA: TGCGCCAGCAGTAGGGAGCAGCCCCAGCATTTT

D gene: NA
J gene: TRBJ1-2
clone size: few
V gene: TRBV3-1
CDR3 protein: CASSLGDHNYGYTF
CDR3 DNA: TGTGCCAGCAGCCTCGGGGACCACAACTATGGCTACACCTTC

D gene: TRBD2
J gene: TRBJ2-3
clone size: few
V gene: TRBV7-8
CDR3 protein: CASEPLAGITDTQYF
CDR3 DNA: TGTGCCAGCGAACCCCTAGCGGGGATTACAGATACGCAGTATTTT

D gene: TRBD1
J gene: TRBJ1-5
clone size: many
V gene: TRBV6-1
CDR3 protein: CASSEGATPGNQPQHF
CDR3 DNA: TGTGCCAGCAGCGAGGGGGCTACGCCGGGCAATCAGCCCCAGCATTTT

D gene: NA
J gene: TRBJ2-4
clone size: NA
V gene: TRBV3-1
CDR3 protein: CAFWGDRDAPLAKNIQYF
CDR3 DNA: TGTGCCTTCTGGGGGGACAGAGACGCACCTCTAGCCAAAAACATTCAGTACTTC

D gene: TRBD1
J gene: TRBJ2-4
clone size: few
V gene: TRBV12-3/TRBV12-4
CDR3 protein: CASCQGAFAKNIQYF
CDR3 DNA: TGTGCCAGCTGCCAGGGGGCTTTTGCCAAAAACATTCAGTACTTC

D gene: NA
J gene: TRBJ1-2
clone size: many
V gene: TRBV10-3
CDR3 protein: CAISDFYGYTF
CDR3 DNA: TGTGCCATCAGTGATTTCTATGGCTACACCTTC

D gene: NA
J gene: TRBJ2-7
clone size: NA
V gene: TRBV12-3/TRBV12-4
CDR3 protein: CASSPPVRQLGREQYF
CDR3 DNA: TGTGCCAGCAGTCCCCCGGTGAGACAGCTGGGGAGAGAGCAGTACTTC

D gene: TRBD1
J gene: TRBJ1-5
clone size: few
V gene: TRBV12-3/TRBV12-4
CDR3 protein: CASRWGQGNNQPQHF
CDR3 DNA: TGTGCCAGCAGATGGGGACAGGGGAACAATCAGCCCCAGCATTTT

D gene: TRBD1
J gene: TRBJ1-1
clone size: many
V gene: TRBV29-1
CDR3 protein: CSVGAGGNTEAFF
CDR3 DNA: TGCAGCGTTGGAGCAGGGGGAAACACTGAAGCTTTCTTT

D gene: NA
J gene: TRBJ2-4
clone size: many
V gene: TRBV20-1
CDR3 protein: CSFVAKNIQYF
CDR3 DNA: TGCAGTTTCGTAGCCAAAAACATTCAGTACTTC

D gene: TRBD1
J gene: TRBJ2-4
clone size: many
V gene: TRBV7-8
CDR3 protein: CASSRLEQGADIQYF
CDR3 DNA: TGTGCCAGCAGCAGACTAGAGCAGGGGGCGGACATTCAGTACTTC

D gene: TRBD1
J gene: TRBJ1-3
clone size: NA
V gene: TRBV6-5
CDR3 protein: CASSYSRTGSGNTIYF
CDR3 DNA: TGTGCCAGCAGTTACTCGAGGACAGGGTCCGGAAACACCATATATTTT

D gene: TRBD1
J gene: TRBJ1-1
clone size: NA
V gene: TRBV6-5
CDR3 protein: CASRDRSEAFF
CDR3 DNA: TGTGCCAGCAGGGACAGGAGTGAAGCTTTCTTT

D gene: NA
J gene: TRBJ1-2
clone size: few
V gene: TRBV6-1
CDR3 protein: CASGEANYGYTF
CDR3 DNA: TGTGCCAGCGGGGAGGCTAACTATGGCTACACCTTC

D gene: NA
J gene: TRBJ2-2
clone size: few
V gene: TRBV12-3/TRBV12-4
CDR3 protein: CASTTSPTGELFF
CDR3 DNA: TGTGCCAGCACCACCTCGCCCACCGGGGAGCTGTTTTTT

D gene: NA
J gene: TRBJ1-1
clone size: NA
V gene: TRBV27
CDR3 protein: CASSLRARFVGTEAFF
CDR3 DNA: TGTGCCAGCAGTCTTAGGGCCCGGTTTGTTGGGACTGAAGCTTTCTTT

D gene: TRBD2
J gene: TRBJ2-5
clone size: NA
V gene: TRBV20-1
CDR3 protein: CSARTSGTSDKTQYF
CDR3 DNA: TGCAGTGCTAGAACGTCCGGGACTAGCGATAAGACCCAGTACTTC

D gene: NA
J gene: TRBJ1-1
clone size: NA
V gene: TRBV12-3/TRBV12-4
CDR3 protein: CASSIREGNTEAFF
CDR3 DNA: TGTGCCAGCAGTATCAGGGAGGGGAACACTGAAGCTTTCTTT

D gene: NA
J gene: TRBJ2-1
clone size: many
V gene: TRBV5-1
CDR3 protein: CASSLANNEQFF
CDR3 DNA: TGCGCCAGCAGCTTGGCCAACAATGAGCAGTTCTTC

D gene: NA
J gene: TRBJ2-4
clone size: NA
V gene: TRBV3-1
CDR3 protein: CASSQNIGARAKNIQYF
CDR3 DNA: TGTGCCAGCAGCCAGAACATAGGGGCGCGGGCCAAAAACATTCAGTACTTC

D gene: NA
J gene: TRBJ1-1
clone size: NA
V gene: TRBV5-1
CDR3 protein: CASSLGDLGAFF
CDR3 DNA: TGCGCCAGCAGCTTGGGGGATTTGGGGGCTTTCTTT

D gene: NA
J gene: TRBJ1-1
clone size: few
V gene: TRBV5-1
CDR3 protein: CASSPGGMPTAFF
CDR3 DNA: TGCGCCAGCAGCCCCGGGGGGATGCCGACAGCTTTCTTT

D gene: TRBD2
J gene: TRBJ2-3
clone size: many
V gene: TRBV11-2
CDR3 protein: CASSARKPLAGGRDTQYF
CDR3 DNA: TGTGCCAGCAGCGCAAGGAAACCACTAGCGGGAGGGCGTGATACGCAGTATTTT

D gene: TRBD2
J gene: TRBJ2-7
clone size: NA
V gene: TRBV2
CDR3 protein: CASSVPPRLAGSYEQYF
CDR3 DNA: TGTGCCAGCAGTGTCCCTCCCCGACTAGCGGGCTCCTACGAGCAGTACTTC

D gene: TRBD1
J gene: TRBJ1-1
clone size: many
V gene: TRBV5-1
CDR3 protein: CASSRDRGGTEAFF
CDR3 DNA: TGCGCCAGCAGCCGAGACAGGGGGGGCACTGAAGCTTTCTTT

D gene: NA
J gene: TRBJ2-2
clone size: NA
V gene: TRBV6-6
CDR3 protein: CASSDPSGELFF
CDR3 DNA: TGTGCCAGCAGTGATCCATCCGGGGAGCTGTTTTTT

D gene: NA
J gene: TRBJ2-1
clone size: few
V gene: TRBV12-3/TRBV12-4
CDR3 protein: CASSQSLNNEQFF
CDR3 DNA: TGTGCCAGCAGCCAATCCCTTAACAATGAGCAGTTCTTC

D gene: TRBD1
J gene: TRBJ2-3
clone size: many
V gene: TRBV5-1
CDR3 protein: CASKGQVSSTDTQYF
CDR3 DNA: TGCGCCAGCAAAGGACAGGTCTCTAGCACAGATACGCAGTATTTT

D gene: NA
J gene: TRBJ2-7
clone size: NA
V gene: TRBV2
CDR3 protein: CASCRDKLYKQYF
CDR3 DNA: TGTGCCAGCTGCCGGGACAAGCTCTACAAGCAGTACTTC

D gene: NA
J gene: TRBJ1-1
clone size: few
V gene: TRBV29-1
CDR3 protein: CSVVWGGNTEAFF
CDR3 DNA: TGCAGCGTTGTATGGGGGGGGAACACTGAAGCTTTCTTT

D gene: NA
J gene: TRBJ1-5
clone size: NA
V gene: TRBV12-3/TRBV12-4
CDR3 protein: CASSLGTTDQPQHF
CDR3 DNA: TGTGCCAGCAGTCTCGGGACAACAGATCAGCCCCAGCATTTT

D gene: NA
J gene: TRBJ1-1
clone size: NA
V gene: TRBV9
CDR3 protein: CASSARGGLNTEAFF
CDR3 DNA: TGTGCCAGCAGCGCCCGGGGGGGGTTGAACACTGAAGCTTTCTTT

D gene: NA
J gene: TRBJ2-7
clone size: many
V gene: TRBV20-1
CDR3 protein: CSARLAGSYEQYF
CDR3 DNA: TGCAGTGCTAGATTGGCGGGCTCCTACGAGCAGTACTTC

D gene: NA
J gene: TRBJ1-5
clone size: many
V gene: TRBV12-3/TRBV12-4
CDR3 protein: CASSSALTGQPQHF
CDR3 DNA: TGTGCCAGCAGTTCAGCCTTGACAGGACAGCCCCAGCATTTT

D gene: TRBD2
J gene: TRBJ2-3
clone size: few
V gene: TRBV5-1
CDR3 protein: CASSPGGRSTDTQYF
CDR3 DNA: TGCGCCAGCAGCCCGGGGGGGCGAAGCACAGATACGCAGTATTTT

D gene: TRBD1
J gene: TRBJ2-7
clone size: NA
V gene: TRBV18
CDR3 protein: CASSPSGTGGHEQYF
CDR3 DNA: TGTGCCAGCTCACCATCCGGGACAGGAGGACACGAGCAGTACTTC

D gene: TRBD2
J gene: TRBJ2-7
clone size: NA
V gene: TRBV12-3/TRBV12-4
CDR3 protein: CASSFVLAGEQYF
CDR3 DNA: TGTGCCAGCAGTTTTGTTCTAGCGGGCGAGCAGTACTTC

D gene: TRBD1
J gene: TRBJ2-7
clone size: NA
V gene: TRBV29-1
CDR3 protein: CSVDDPGQPTYEQYF
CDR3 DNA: TGCAGCGTTGATGACCCGGGACAGCCCACCTACGAGCAGTACTTC

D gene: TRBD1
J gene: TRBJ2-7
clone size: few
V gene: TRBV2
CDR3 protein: CASSEQAGTGGSYEQYF
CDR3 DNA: TGTGCCAGCAGTGAGCAAGCCGGGACAGGGGGCTCCTACGAGCAGTACTTC